This T cell receptor beta chain was captured by sequencing in a study of T-cell reconstitution after alpha-beta-depleted transplantation in children. Overall study findings and caveats: T-cell numbers and diversity one year post-transplant derived largely from freshly generated T cells. Several hundred expanded graft clones reportedly were the source of alpha-beta T cells about two months after transplant.

After removal of 1 base from V and 2 bases from J, the junction contained 7 bases not matched to a gene. CDR3 length: 16 residues. In regard to this clonotype: Its target is not known.

Unique molecular identifiers were used in preparing the TCRbeta library. TCRdb re-derived calls from the PCR reads in MiXCR, one entry per CDR3 protein. The sample lists around 440,000 distinct CDR3 sequences; 16% were seen once. The sequencing here drew on PBMCs, mostly from graft donor cells, taken 360 days after TCRalphabeta/CD19-depleted stem cell transplant. The origin of this receptor is a boy younger than two who had a stem cell transplant for Wiskott-Aldrich syndrome, so the T cells may come from the graft donor. This chain links TRBV12-3 or TRBV12-4 with TRBJ2-7; 8 bases line up with TRBD1. DNA of the CDR3: TGTGCCAGCAGTTTAGTGAACAGGGGGTTAGCCTACGAGCAGTACTTC. It specifies CASSLVNRGLAYEQYF.